These T cell receptor beta chains were read from a single sample in a study of beta chain features in type 1 diabetes. Sequenced by immunoSEQ multiplex PCR; TCRdb stores in-frame clones only, minus some. Of around 340,000 clones in the sample, 15% to 20% are singletons; the top ten hold approximately 0.046%. Sequencing was done on a sample of naive CD4+ T cells from blood. The source of these receptors is a woman between 18 and 29 years old in good health. Each CDR3 is given with its conserved first and last residue. Fields, in order: D gene, clone size, V gene, J gene, CDR3 DNA, CDR3 protein. D genes are given only for firm matches. A clone size is listed for some rows: how often the clone was seen (once, few, many), or a class if it is expanded.

.	.	TRBV5-4	TRBJ2-7	TGTGCCAGCAGTAGTACCAACTACGAGCAGTACTTC	CASSSTNYEQYF
.	few	TRBV13	TRBJ1-6	TGTGCCAGCAGCCCTACCCAGCCGTGGGAGGGAGGGGCTCCCCTCCACTTT	CASSPTQPWEGGAPLHF
.	.	TRBV5-5	TRBJ1-2	TGTGCCAGCAGCTTGAGTTATTGGCCGCCAGGGAATTACACCTTC	CASSLSYWPPGNYTF
.	.	TRBV6-6	TRBJ2-7	TGTGCCAGCAGTTACTCAGCAGGGCACTCCTACGAGCAGTACTTC	CASSYSAGHSYEQYF
.	.	TRBV11-2	TRBJ1-5	TGTGCCAGCAGCTTAGATCGAGGTCAGCCCCAGCATTTT	CASSLDRGQPQHF
.	few	TRBV6-5	TRBJ2-2	TGTGCCAGCAGCGGGAACACCGGGGAGCTGTTTTTT	CASSGNTGELFF
.	.	TRBV7-3	TRBJ1-1	TGTGCCAGCAGCCCAAGGGGGGGCCCGAACACTGAAGCTTTCTTT	CASSPRGGPNTEAFF
.	few	TRBV9	TRBJ1-3	TGTGCCAGCAGCGTAGCTGAATACAGGAGCTCTGGAAACACCATATATTTT	CASSVAEYRSSGNTIYF
TRBD1	.	TRBV30	TRBJ1-1	TGTGCCTGGAGTAGAGGGGGCGCGAACACTGAAGCTTTCTTT	CAWSRGGANTEAFF
.	few	TRBV18	TRBJ1-2	TGTGCCAGCTCACCGCTCGGGGGAGGCTACACCTTC	CASSPLGGGYTF
TRBD2	.	TRBV19	TRBJ2-1	TGTGCCACCAGAGAGGGACTAGCGGGTCGCAGCTCCTACAATGAGCAGTTCTTC	CATREGLAGRSSYNEQFF
TRBD2	.	TRBV11-2	TRBJ2-1	TGTGCCAGCAGCTTAGAGGCGGGAGGGTACAATGAGCAGTTCTTC	CASSLEAGGYNEQFF
TRBD1	.	TRBV19	TRBJ1-5	TGTGCCAGTAGTCCCCCGCGCGGGACAGACAATCAGCCCCAGCATTTT	CASSPPRGTDNQPQHF
.	few	TRBV30	TRBJ1-5	TGTGCCTGGAGTATAGGAGGGGTTTACAATCAGCCCCAGCATTTT	CAWSIGGVYNQPQHF
TRBD1	few	TRBV7-2	TRBJ1-4	TGTGCCAGCAGCTCAGGGACAGGGGGTGAAAAACTGTTTTTT	CASSSGTGGEKLFF
TRBD1	few	TRBV27	TRBJ2-7	TGTGCCAGCAGAAAACAGGGGAGCTCCTACGAGCAGTACTTC	CASRKQGSSYEQYF
.	few	TRBV28	TRBJ1-2	TGTGCCAGCAGTTTAACCGGCTATGGCTACACCTTC	CASSLTGYGYTF
TRBD1	few	TRBV18	TRBJ2-3	TGTGCCAGCTCACCTCCGGGGACAGGGGTCACAGATACGCAGTATTTT	CASSPPGTGVTDTQYF
.	.	TRBV7-2	TRBJ1-4	TGTGCCAGCAGCACCAGAGGGGCAGGGGATGAAAAACTGTTTTTT	CASSTRGAGDEKLFF
TRBD1	.	TRBV15	TRBJ1-2	TGTGCCACCAGACTCGGTACAGGGGATGGCTACACCTTC	CATRLGTGDGYTF
.	.	TRBV5-1	TRBJ2-3	TGCGCCAGCAGCTTGGTCGCGGGCCGACAAGATACGCAGTATTTT	CASSLVAGRQDTQYF
.	.	TRBV4-3	TRBJ1-1	TGCGCCAGCAGCCAACTACCCGCGGGAGGAGCTTTCTTT	CASSQLPAGGAFF
.	few	TRBV4-3	TRBJ2-7	TGCGCCAGCAGCCAAGCCCCCCGGGACTACGAGCAGTACTTC	CASSQAPRDYEQYF
TRBD1	few	TRBV30	TRBJ1-2	TGTGCCTGGGGGAACAGGGGGCCGCCCTATGGCTACACCTTC	CAWGNRGPPYGYTF
TRBD2	few	TRBV25-1	TRBJ2-1	TGTGCCAGCAGGGGCTTAGCGGGAGTGGGGAATGAGCAGTTCTTC	CASRGLAGVGNEQFF
.	few	TRBV4-1	TRBJ2-3	TGCGCCAGCAGCCAAGAGGGGAACGGGGGAGGCACAGATACGCAGTATTTT	CASSQEGNGGGTDTQYF